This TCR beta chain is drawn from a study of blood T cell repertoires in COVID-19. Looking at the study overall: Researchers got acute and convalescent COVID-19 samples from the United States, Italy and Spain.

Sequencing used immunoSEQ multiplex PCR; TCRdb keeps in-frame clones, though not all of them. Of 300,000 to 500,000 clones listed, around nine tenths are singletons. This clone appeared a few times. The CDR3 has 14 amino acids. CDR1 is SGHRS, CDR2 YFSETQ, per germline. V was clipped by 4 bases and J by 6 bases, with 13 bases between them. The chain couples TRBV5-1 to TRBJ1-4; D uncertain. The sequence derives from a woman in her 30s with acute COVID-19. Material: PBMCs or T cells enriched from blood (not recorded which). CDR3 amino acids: CASSLPSPDEKLFF. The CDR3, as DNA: TGCGCCAGCAGCCTACCTTCTCCGGATGAAAAACTGTTTTTT.